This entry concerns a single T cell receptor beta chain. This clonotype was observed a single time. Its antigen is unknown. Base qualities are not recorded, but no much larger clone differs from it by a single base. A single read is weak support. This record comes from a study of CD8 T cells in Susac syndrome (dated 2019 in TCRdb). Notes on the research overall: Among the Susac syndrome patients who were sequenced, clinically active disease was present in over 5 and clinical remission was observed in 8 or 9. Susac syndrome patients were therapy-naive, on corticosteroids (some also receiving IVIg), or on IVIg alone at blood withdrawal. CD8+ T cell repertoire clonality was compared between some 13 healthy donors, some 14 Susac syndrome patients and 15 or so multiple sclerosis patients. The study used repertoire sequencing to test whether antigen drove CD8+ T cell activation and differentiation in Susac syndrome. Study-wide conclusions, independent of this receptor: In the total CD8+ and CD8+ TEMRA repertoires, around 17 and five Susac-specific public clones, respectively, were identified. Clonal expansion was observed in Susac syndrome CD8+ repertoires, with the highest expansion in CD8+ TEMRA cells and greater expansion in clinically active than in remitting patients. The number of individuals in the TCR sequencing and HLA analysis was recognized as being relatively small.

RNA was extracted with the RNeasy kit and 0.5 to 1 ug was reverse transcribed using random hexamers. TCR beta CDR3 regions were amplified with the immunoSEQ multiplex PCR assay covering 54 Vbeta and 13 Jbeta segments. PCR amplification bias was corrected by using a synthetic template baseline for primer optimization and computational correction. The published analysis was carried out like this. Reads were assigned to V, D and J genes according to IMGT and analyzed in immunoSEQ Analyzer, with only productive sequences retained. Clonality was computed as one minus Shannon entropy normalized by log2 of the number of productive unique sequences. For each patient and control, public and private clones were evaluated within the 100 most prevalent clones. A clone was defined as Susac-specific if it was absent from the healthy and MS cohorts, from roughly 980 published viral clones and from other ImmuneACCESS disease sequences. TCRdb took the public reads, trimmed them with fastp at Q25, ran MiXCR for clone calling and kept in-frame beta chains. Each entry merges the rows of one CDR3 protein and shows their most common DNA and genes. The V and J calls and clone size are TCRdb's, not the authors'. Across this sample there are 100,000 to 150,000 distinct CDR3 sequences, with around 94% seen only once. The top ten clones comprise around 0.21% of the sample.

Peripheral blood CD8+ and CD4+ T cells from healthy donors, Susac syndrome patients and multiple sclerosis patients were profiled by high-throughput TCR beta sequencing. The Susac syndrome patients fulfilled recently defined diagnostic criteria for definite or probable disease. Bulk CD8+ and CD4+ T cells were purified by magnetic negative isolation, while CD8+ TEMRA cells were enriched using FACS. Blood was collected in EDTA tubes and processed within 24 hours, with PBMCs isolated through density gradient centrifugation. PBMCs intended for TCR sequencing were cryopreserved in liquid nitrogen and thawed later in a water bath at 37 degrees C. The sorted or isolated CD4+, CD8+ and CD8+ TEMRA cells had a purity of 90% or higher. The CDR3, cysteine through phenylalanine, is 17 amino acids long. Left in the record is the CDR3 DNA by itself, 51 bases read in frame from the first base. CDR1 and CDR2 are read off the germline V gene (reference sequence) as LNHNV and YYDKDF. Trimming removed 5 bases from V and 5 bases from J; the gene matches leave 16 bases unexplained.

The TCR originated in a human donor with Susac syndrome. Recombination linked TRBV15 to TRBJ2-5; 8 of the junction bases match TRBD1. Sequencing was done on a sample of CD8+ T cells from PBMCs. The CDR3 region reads CATSVGQGARVVETQYF. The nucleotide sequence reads TGTGCCACCAGCGTGGGCCAGGGGGCGAGGGTAGTTGAGACCCAGTACTTC.